Shown below are 7 T cell receptor beta chains from a single sample sequenced in a study of healthy donors' naive CD4 and CD8 T cells. A linear amplification protocol produced the TCR libraries from about 0.45 ug of total RNA. TCRdb re-called the reads with MiXCR, one entry per CDR3 protein. The repertoire holds around 180,000 distinct CDR3 sequences, with around 80% as singletons. Sequenced input: naive CD4+ and CD8+ T cells sorted from blood, pooled from several donors. These receptors were obtained from a pool of human donors in good health; the sample pools cells from several healthy donors.

This clonotype was seen only a few times. The rearrangement uses TRBV29-1 and TRBJ2-5; TRBD2 agrees at 9 bases. Trimming removed 4 bases from V and 2 bases from J; junction bases left unmatched: 5. Germline loops: CDR1 SQVTM, CDR2 ANQGSEA. This CDR3 contains 14 residues. CDR3 nucleotides: TGCAGCGTTGTAGTAGCGGGAGATCAAGAGACCCAGTACTTC. Translation gives CSVVVAGDQETQYF.

This clonotype was recorded a few times. The chain is built from TRBV19 and TRBJ2-1; 7 bases fit TRBD2. This CDR3 spans 16 amino acids. Germline V gene sequence: CDR1 LNHDA, CDR2 SQIVND (reference sequence). V was pared by 3 bases and J by 3 bases, with 8 bases of the junction left unmatched. Written as DNA, the CDR3 is TGTGCCAGTAGTATTGGGGAGGGCCCCCTCTACAATGAGCAGTTCTTC. It yields the protein CASSIGEGPLYNEQFF.

This sequence joins TRBV29-1 and TRBJ1-5; unclear D gene. V was pared by 4 bases and J by 3 bases, with 7 bases between. This CDR3 is 12 amino acids long. CDR1 is SQVTM, CDR2 ANQGSEA, per germline. CDR3 coding DNA: TGCAGCGTTGGCGGCCACAATCAGCCCCAGCATTTT. Residues: CSVGGHNQPQHF.

The chain carries TRBV29-1 and TRBJ1-3; D gene ambiguous. V was cut by 0 bases and J by 3 bases, with 9 bases left in between. The CDR3 runs to 14 residues. Germline V gives CDR1 SQVTM, CDR2 ANQGSEA. The DNA of the CDR3 is TGCAGCGTTGAAGAGGGATGGAGTGGAAACACCATATATTTT. Protein product: CSVEEGWSGNTIYF.

The chain carries TRBV27 and TRBJ1-2; D remains ambiguous. Germline CDR1 is MNHEY and CDR2 is SMNVEV (reference sequence). The V and J ends lost 6 bases and 0 bases respectively, with 20 bases between them. The CDR3 spans 17 residues. Here the CDR3 reads CASSSSALGRANYGYTF. The CDR3 region has the DNA TGTGCCAGCAGCTCTTCCGCATTAGGAAGAGCTAACTATGGCTACACCTTC.

The chain joins TRBV29-1 to TRBJ2-7; the D gene could be TRBD1 or TRBD2 (6 bases each). In germline, CDR1 is SQVTM, CDR2 ANQGSEA. CDR3 length: 13 amino acids. V dropped 4 bases and J dropped 4 bases, with 14 bases sitting between them. CDR3 loop: CSVVSRGGYEQYF. CDR3 coding DNA: TGCAGCGTTGTAAGCAGGGGAGGATACGAGCAGTACTTC.

This sequence joins TRBV29-1 and TRBJ1-1, with TRBD1 identical over 7 bases. V lost 5 bases, J lost 0 bases, and 6 bases stayed unmatched. The CDR3 totals 14 residues. Germline values: CDR1 SQVTM, CDR2 ANQGSEA. This CDR3 reads CSVQPGQMNTEAFF. DNA of the CDR3: TGCAGCGTTCAGCCGGGACAGATGAACACTGAAGCTTTCTTT.